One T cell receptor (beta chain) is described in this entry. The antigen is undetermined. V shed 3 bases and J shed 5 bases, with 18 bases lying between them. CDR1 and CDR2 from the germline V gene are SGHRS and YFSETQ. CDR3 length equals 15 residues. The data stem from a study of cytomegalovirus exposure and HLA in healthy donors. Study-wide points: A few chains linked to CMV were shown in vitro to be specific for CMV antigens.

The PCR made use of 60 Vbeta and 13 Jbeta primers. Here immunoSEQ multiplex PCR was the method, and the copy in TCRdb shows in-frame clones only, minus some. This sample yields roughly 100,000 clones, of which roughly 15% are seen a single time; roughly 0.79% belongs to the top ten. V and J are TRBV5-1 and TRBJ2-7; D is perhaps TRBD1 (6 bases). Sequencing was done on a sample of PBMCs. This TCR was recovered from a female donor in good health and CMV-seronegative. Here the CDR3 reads CASSSQTGWSDEQYF. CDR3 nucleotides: TGCGCCAGCAGCTCCCAAACAGGGTGGTCGGACGAGCAGTACTTC.